This passage covers 3 T cell receptor beta chains from one sample sequenced in a study of vaccination and CD4 T cells after COVID-19. Their antigens remain unidentified. As for treatment: roughly 10-day PBMC culture with coronavirus spike peptide pools or control peptides (ViraFEST assay). Sequencing of the DNA from cultured CD4+ T cells was carried out with the Oncomine TCR Beta short-read assay. TCRdb re-derived calls from the PCR reads in MiXCR, one entry per CDR3 protein. The sample contains under 15,000 distinct CDR3 sequences, roughly 80% of which appear only once. Sequenced: CD4+ T cells from blood, cultured in vitro. Receptors were obtained from a human donor who had recovered from COVID-19.

This clonotype is a singleton in its sample. The chain joins TRBV12-3 or TRBV12-4 to TRBJ1-2; TRBD1 is a possible D gene (6 bases). The CDR3 has 14 residues. V lost 6 bases and J 2 bases, leaving 13 bases between the germline ends. CDR3 residues: CASSRQERNYGYTF. CDR3 DNA: TGTGCCAGCAGCAGACAGGAGAGGAACTATGGCTACACCTTC.

The genes are TRBV6-2 or TRBV6-3 and TRBJ1-5, with D maybe TRBD1 (5 bases). The CDR3 totals 14 residues. Trimming removed 6 bases at V and 4 bases at J, with 13 bases between. CDR1 is MNHEY and CDR2 is SVGEGT in the germline V gene. CDR3 amino acids: CASSSGGENQPQHF. The CDR3 DNA is TGTGCCAGCAGCTCCGGGGGGGAGAATCAGCCCCAGCATTTT.

The V gene is TRBV5-1, the J gene TRBJ1-2, with TRBD1 identical over 9 bases. CDR1 and CDR2 (germline): SGHRS, YFSETQ. CDR3 size: 15 residues. V shed 0 bases and J 3 bases; nucleotides not matched to a gene: 3. As DNA, the CDR3 is TGCGCCAGCAGCTTGGGGACAGGGGAGGACTATGGCTACACCTTC. Its protein product is CASSLGTGEDYGYTF.